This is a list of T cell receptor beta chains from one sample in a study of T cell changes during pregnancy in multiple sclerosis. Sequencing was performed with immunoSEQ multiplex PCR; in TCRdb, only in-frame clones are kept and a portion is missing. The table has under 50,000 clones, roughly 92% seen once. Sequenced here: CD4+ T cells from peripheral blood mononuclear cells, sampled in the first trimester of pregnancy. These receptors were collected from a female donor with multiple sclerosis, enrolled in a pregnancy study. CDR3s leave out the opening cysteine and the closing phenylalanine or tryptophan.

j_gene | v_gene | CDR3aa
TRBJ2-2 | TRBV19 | ASSIGGTGGSIAGELF
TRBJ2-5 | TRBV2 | ASSGREGPQETQY
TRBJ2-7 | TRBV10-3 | AISESGSGSRRISYEQY
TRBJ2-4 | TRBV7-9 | ASSSLLTSGMAKNIQY
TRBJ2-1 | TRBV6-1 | ASIMDRVYNEQF
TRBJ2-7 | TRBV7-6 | ASSTSGYEQY
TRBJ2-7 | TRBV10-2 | ASSDQGGAYEQY
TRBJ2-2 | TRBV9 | ASSVGPAGHTGELF
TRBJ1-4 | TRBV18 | ASSPAGTANEKLF
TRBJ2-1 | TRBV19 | ASSMWNRIGAYNEQF
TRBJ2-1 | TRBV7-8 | ASSLRGFVDEQF
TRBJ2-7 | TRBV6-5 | ASSRSEGAYEQY
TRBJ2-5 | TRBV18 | ASSDTRPVETQY
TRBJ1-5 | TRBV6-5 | ASNPTGPNQPQH
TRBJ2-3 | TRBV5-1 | ASSPGTQSRTDTQY
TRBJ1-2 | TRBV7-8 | ASSLGVGVQRGYGYT
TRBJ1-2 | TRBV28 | ASSLSSGSGYGYT
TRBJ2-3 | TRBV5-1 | ASSLSSPTDTQY
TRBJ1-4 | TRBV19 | ASSIRRRAEFPEKLF
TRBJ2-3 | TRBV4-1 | ASSQRQGASAGGPDTQY
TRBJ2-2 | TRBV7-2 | ASSLSRLAGVKAGELF
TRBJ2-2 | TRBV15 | ATSRGNTGELF
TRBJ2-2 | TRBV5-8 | ASSSDRSNTGELF
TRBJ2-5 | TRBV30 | AWKTGQETQY
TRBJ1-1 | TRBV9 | ASSVDPAGAANTEAF
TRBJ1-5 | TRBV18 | ASSPVQGKGNQPQH
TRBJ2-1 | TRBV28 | ASSFGTRGGHEQF
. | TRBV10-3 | AISALAGEGAETQY
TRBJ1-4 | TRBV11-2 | ASSLVRGTREKLF
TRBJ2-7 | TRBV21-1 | ASSPQGAMSSYEQY
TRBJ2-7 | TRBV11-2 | ATGTGTSGIYEQY
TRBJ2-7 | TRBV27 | ASSFRGRGYEQY
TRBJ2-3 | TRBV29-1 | SVIARGADTQY
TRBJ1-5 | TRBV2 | ASSREYSNQPQH
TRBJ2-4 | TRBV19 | ASLNTGVAKNIQY
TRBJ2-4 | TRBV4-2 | ASSQDAPGLAKNIQY
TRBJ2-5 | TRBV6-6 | ASSPRDRGRETQY
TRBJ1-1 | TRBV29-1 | SVIIWAATNTEAF
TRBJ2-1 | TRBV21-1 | ASSKWKYGLAGCSSYNEQF
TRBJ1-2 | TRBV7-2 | ASSPWTKGRSGYGYT
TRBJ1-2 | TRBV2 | ASRAKTGDHYGYT
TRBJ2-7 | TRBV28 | ASSPRVHEQY
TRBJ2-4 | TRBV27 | ASSLFGTSGRAGAKNIQY
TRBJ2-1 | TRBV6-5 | ASSYLAGGTYNEQF
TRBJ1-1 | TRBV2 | ASSEGDMNTEAF
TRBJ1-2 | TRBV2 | ASNQGFYGYT
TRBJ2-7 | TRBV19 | ASSTLAGHEQY
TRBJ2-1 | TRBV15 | ATSTLLGLAYNEQF
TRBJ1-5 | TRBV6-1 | ASIRQGLYQPQH
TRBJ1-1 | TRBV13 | ASRYNRVNTEAF
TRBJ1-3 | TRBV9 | ASSVVSGAGNTIY
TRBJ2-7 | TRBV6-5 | ASSYSWEAGPKQY
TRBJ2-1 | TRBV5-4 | ASSLDPGNYNEQF
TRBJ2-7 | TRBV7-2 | ASSLGGHEQY
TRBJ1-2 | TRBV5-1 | ASSSPGQGNYGYT
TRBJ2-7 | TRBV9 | ASSVGLVGEQY